This T cell receptor (beta chain) emerged from a study of blood T cell repertoires in COVID-19. Study in general: T cells, B-cell-depleted T cells, or PBMCs provided the cDNA or gDNA that served as material.

This CDR3 comprises 15 residues. Germline V gene data show CDR1 as SGDLS and CDR2 as YYNGEE. Trimming removed 3 bases at V and 3 bases at J, with 14 bases between. Sequenced by immunoSEQ multiplex PCR; TCRdb stores in-frame clones only, minus some. The sample has around 300,000 clones, just under 90% seen once. Sequencing was done on a sample of peripheral blood. The receptor was isolated from a woman between 45 and 65 years old with COVID-19, enrolled during active disease. This chain uses TRBV9 with TRBJ2-3; tentatively, D is TRBD2 (7 bases). This CDR3 reads CASSAGLGGTDTQYF. DNA of the CDR3: TGTGCCAGCAGCGCCGGACTAGGGGGGACAGATACGCAGTATTTT.